This T cell receptor (beta chain) is drawn from a study of naive and memory T cell subsets. Two oligonucleotides, mixed equimolar, formed the beta constant-region primer covering TRBC1 and TRBC2. Ligated cDNA was amplified by four rounds of PCR with nested alpha and beta constant-region primers and SP2. TCRdb itself ran the UMI-ligation and nested PCR reads through MiXCR, one entry per CDR3 protein. The table has some 28,000 distinct CDR3 sequences, approximately 11% seen once. Points on this clonotype: Its antigen remains unknown.

Germline V lookup: CDR1 LNHDA, CDR2 SQIVND (reference sequence). V lost 7 bases and J lost 4; bases outside the gene matches: 5. The length of the CDR3 is 13 residues. Study outcomes and limitations: RNA-based TCR counts may shift with T cell activation and differentiation. From naive to CM, EM and EMRA, diversity decreased and Gini increased.

This sequence originates from a human donor in good health. The J gene is TRBJ2-5, the V gene TRBV19, with 8 bases fitting TRBD1. Sequencing used effector memory CD4+ T cells from blood. The subset here: effector memory, CD45RA- CD27-. The CDR3 loop is CASTPGQGETQYF. The CDR3, as DNA: TGTGCCAGTACCCCCGGACAGGGAGAGACCCAGTACTTC.